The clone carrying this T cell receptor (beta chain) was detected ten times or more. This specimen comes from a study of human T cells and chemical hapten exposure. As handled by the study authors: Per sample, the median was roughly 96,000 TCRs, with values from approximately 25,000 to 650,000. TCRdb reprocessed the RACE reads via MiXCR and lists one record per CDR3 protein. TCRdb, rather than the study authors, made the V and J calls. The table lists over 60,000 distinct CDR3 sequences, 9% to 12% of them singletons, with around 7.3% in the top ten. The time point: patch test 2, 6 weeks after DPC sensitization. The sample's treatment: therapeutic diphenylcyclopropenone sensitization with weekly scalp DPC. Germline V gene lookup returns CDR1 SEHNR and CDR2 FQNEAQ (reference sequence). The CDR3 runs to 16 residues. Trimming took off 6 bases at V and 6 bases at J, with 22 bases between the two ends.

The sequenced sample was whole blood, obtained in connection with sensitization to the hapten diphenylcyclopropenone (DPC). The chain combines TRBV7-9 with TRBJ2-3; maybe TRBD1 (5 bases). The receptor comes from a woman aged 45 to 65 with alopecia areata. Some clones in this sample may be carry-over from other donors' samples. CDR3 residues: CASSLWTFRFPDTQYF. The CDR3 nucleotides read TGTGCCAGCAGTTTATGGACATTTAGGTTCCCCGATACGCAGTATTTT.